Here is one T cell receptor (beta chain) with its context. This sample was taken from a study of T cell clones after liver transplantation. Overall study: Post-transplant blood was tracked for graft-donor-reactive T cell clones identified in a pre-transplant mixed lymphocyte reaction.

Clones were sequenced by immunoSEQ multiplex PCR, and TCRdb holds only the in-frame ones, with some missing. The sample lists about 51,000 clones, less than 90% occurring once. Germline CDR1 reads SGDLS; CDR2 reads YYNGEE. The CDR3 spans 14 residues. Trimming took 3 bases from V and 10 from J, leaving 17 bases between them. The specimen comprised CD8+ T cells from blood, sampled 12 months after liver transplant. J is TRBJ2-1 and V is TRBV9; tentatively, D is TRBD1 (6 bases). The TCR was taken from a human patient who received a liver transplant. Some T cells may possibly be graft donor cells. CDR3 nucleotide sequence: TGTGCCAGCAGCGAGGGGGACCCCGTCGGGGAGCAGTTCTTC. It encodes CASSEGDPVGEQFF.